The clone carrying this T cell receptor (beta chain) has a count of ten or more. The antigen remains unidentified. Unique molecular identifiers were incorporated during preparation of the TCRbeta library. TCRdb re-called the PCR reads through MiXCR, storing one row per CDR3 protein. The sample has some 300,000 distinct CDR3 sequences, just over 7.5% seen once. Germline trimming cut 4 bases from V and 5 bases from J; bases unmatched to any gene: 11. This CDR3 region has 16 residues. Germline lookup yields CDR1 SGDLS and CDR2 YYNGEE. These data belong to a study of T-cell reconstitution after alpha-beta-depleted transplantation in children. Findings and limits, study-wide: T cells produced anew were the main source of T-cell counts and diversity one year after transplant. About two months after transplant, alpha-beta T cells reportedly came from several hundred expanded graft clones.

V is TRBV9 and J is TRBJ2-3; 9 nucleotides agree with TRBD2. Sequenced material: peripheral blood, taken 360 days after TCRalphabeta/CD19-depleted stem cell transplant. The TCR sequence derives from a female patient between 2 and 15 years old who had a stem cell transplant for Fanconi anemia, so the T cells may come from the graft donor. Here the CDR3 reads CASSHDLAGAGDTQYF. The CDR3 nucleotides read TGTGCCAGCAGCCACGATTTAGCGGGAGCAGGAGATACGCAGTATTTT.